The clone carrying this T cell receptor (beta chain) has more than one count but fewer than ten. Its antigen is unidentified. MiXCR, run by TCRdb on the 5' RACE reads, gives a single entry per CDR3 protein. There are around 430,000 distinct CDR3 sequences in the sample; under 20% occur only once, and 0.95% to 1.1% lies in the top ten. The data are from a study of CD8 T cells in ankylosing spondylitis. Study-level points and caveats: Characteristic, it appeared, of ankylosing spondylitis blood was a TCR beta motif of eight highly homologous variants.

The sample taken for sequencing was blood, either unsorted or a sorted T cell fraction (not recorded which). The receptor was derived from a male donor with ankylosing spondylitis.

In DNA form, the CDR3 reads TGCAGTGTCCCCACAGGGGGCCCCTACGAGCAGTACTTC. Translation: CSVPTGGPYEQYF. The V gene is TRBV20-1, the J gene TRBJ2-7; 9 nucleotides line up with TRBD1. Germline CDR1 DFQATT, CDR2 SNEGSKA (reference sequence). Trimming took 7 bases from V and 2 from J; bases not matched to a gene: 6. The CDR3 is made up of 13 amino acids.